The rows below give T cell receptor beta chains drawn from one sample of a study of blood T cells in healthy people across ages. In TCRdb, the 5' RACE reads were re-called with MiXCR into one record per CDR3 protein. Counted here are 650,000 to 800,000 distinct CDR3 sequences, approximately 52% occurring once; the ten biggest clones make up 13%. Sequenced input: blood. The receptor source for this set is a woman aged 80 or over in good health. Each CDR3 is given with its conserved first and last residue. The D gene is left open where the match is weak. Clone size is shown for a subset of rows, as once, few, many or a class of expanded clone.

J gene | D gene | clone size | V gene | CDR3 DNA | CDR3 protein
TRBJ2-1 | TRBD2 | many | TRBV5-1 | TGCGCCAGCAGCTCGATACTAGCGGGAGCCAATGAGCAGTTCTTC | CASSSILAGANEQFF
TRBJ1-3 | - | - | TRBV5-1 | TGCGCCAGCAGCTTAACGGGACTCCCCTCTGGAAACACCATATATTTT | CASSLTGLPSGNTIYF
TRBJ1-5 | TRBD1 | - | TRBV28 | TGTGCCAGCAGTTTAGAGGGGGCAGGCTATCAGCCCCAGCATTTT | CASSLEGAGYQPQHF
TRBJ2-5 | TRBD2 | - | TRBV6-6 | TGTGCCAGCAGCTCCGGACTAGCTCGAACCCAAGAGACCCAGTACTTC | CASSSGLARTQETQYF
TRBJ2-5 | - | many | TRBV2 | TGTGCCAGCAGTGAACGACAGAGGGAGACCCAGTACTTC | CASSERQRETQYF
TRBJ2-4 | TRBD1 | - | TRBV28 | TGTGCCAGCAGTTTATTGGCAGGGGGAGTAAACATTCAGTACTTC | CASSLLAGGVNIQYF
TRBJ2-3 | - | many | TRBV3-1 | TGTGCCAGCAGCCAAGGGCTAGCGTGGGCAGATACGCAGTATTTT | CASSQGLAWADTQYF
TRBJ2-3 | - | many | TRBV29-1 | TGCAGCGTTGAATTACCGGGAGATACGCAGTATTTT | CSVELPGDTQYF
TRBJ2-3 | - | - | TRBV7-3 | TGTGCCAGCAGCTTACAGGGGTCCGGCGCAGATACGCAGTATTTT | CASSLQGSGADTQYF
TRBJ2-1 | TRBD1 | - | TRBV20-1 | TGCAGTGTCAGCCCGACAGGGGATGTCGATGAGCAGTTCTTC | CSVSPTGDVDEQFF
TRBJ1-6 | - | many | TRBV12-3/TRBV12-4 | TGTGCCAGCAGTTTTAACCACGCTGGGGATTCACCCCTCCACTTT | CASSFNHAGDSPLHF
TRBJ2-7 | TRBD2 | - | TRBV15 | TGTGCCACCAGCAGAGATCGTCCGACTAGCGGGGGGGACTATAGCTCCTACAATGAGCAGTACTTC | CATSRDRPTSGGDYSSYNEQYF
TRBJ2-2 | - | - | TRBV12-3/TRBV12-4 | TGTGCCAGCAGTACCGATGGGGGAACCGGGGAGCTGTTTTTT | CASSTDGGTGELFF
TRBJ2-5 | TRBD2 | many | TRBV5-5 | TGTGCCAGCAGTTCCCTCACCGGGACTAGCCGTCAAGAGACCCAGTACTTC | CASSSLTGTSRQETQYF
TRBJ2-6 | - | - | TRBV2 | TGTGCCAGCAGTGGGGTTGACGATACCTCTGGGGCCAACGTCCTGACTTTC | CASSGVDDTSGANVLTF
TRBJ1-6 | TRBD1 | few | TRBV3-1 | TGTGCCAGCAGCCAAGATAGGCCAGGGGGCTTACCCCACTTT | CASSQDRPGGLPHF
TRBJ2-2 | - | many | TRBV5-1 | TGCGCCAGCAGCTTTAGGTTACCAGAGAGCACCGGGGAGCTGTTTTTT | CASSFRLPESTGELFF
TRBJ2-7 | TRBD2 | - | TRBV4-2 | TGTGCCAGCAGCCATAGGGCTAGCGGGAACTCCTACGAGCAGTACTTC | CASSHRASGNSYEQYF
TRBJ1-2 | - | many | TRBV3-1 | TGTGCCAGCAGCCAGACCAACTATGGCTACACCTTC | CASSQTNYGYTF
TRBJ2-5 | - | - | TRBV3-1 | TGTGCCAGCAGCCAAGCGGGGAGGGAGACCCAGTACTTC | CASSQAGRETQYF
TRBJ2-7 | TRBD2 | once | TRBV4-2 | TGTGCCAGCAGCCAAGTTTCGGGCGGGAGGGCTTCTCACGAGCAGTACTTC | CASSQVSGGRASHEQYF
TRBJ2-1 | - | few | TRBV20-1 | TGCAGTGCTAGACTGAGGGTTGAGGGGTACAATGAGCAGTTCTTC | CSARLRVEGYNEQFF
TRBJ2-1 | TRBD1 | - | TRBV25-1 | TGTGCCAGCAGTGAAAGGCAGGGGGCAGAGTACAATGAGCAGTTCTTC | CASSERQGAEYNEQFF
TRBJ1-4 | - | - | TRBV6-5 | TGTGCCAGCAGAGCGACAGGAGAAAAACTGTTTTTT | CASRATGEKLFF
TRBJ2-5 | - | many | TRBV9 | TGTGCCAGCAGCACGGGACATAAATTTCAAGAGACCCAGTACTTC | CASSTGHKFQETQYF
TRBJ2-3 | - | - | TRBV9 | TGTGCCAGCAGCGTCCGGGACAGCACAGATACGCAGTATTTT | CASSVRDSTDTQYF
TRBJ2-3 | - | many | TRBV27 | TGTGCCAGCAAAGTGGCAGATACGCAGTATTTT | CASKVADTQYF
TRBJ1-1 | TRBD1 | - | TRBV29-1 | TGCAGCGTAGCAGGGGGCCAGGGGAACACTGAAGCTTTCTTT | CSVAGGQGNTEAFF
TRBJ2-7 | - | many | TRBV5-1 | TGCGCCAGCAGCCCATCTTTCTCTAAGAGCGAGCAGTACTTC | CASSPSFSKSEQYF
TRBJ2-2 | - | few | TRBV7-3 | TGTGCCAGCAGCATTACCGGGACACTCACCGGGGAGCTGTTTTTT | CASSITGTLTGELFF
TRBJ1-5 | - | - | TRBV6-2/TRBV6-3 | TGTGCCAGCAGTCAGACGCTGTTACGAAATCAGCCCCAGCATTTT | CASSQTLLRNQPQHF
TRBJ2-1 | - | many | TRBV3-1 | TGTGCCAGCAGCCAACAAGCTCCCAATGAGCAGTTCTTC | CASSQQAPNEQFF
TRBJ2-1 | - | many | TRBV24-1 | TGTGCCACCAGTGATTTGCACGCCGAGGGAGCGTACAATGAGCAGTTCTTC | CATSDLHAEGAYNEQFF
TRBJ2-7 | TRBD1 | many | TRBV7-9 | TGTGCCAGCAGCTTAGCGACAGGGGGCTACTCCTACGAGCAGTACTTC | CASSLATGGYSYEQYF
TRBJ2-3 | - | - | TRBV29-1 | TGCAGCGTTTGGGGACTGGAAGCCTTCACAGATACGCAGTATTTT | CSVWGLEAFTDTQYF
TRBJ2-4 | TRBD1 | many | TRBV29-1 | TGCAGCGTGGACAGGGGGCAAGAGCAGTACTTC | CSVDRGQEQYF
TRBJ1-4 | TRBD1 | many | TRBV5-1 | TGCGCCAGCAGCTTGACAGGGGCCGAGGAAAAACTGTTTTTT | CASSLTGAEEKLFF
TRBJ1-2 | - | - | TRBV12-3/TRBV12-4 | TGTGCCAGCAGTTGGGACGGTAACTATGGCTACACCTTC | CASSWDGNYGYTF
TRBJ2-5 | - | few | TRBV20-1 | TGCAGTGCCGCGGGCACGGGGCTAAATGAGCAGTACTTC | CSAAGTGLNEQYF
TRBJ2-1 | TRBD2 | many | TRBV24-1 | TGTGCCACCAGTGACGGGACTAGCGGGAGTGTAGGGGAGCAGTTCTTC | CATSDGTSGSVGEQFF
TRBJ2-3 | - | many | TRBV7-6 | TGTGCCAGCAGCTCCGGGCCCGAATCAGATACGCAGTATTTT | CASSSGPESDTQYF
TRBJ2-7 | TRBD1 | - | TRBV12-3/TRBV12-4 | TGTGCCAGCGACAGGGACCGCCCTCCCTACAATGAGCAGTACTTC | CASDRDRPPYNEQYF
TRBJ1-2 | TRBD1 | - | TRBV30 | TGTGCCTGGAGTGTGGGACAGACCTATGGCTACACCTTC | CAWSVGQTYGYTF
TRBJ2-1 | TRBD1 | once | TRBV10-3 | TGTGCCATCAGTGGTTTACAGGGGGGAATGAATGAGCAGTTCTTC | CAISGLQGGMNEQFF
TRBJ2-7 | - | few | TRBV3-1 | TGTGCCAGCACGACTGGCAATGAGCAGTACTTC | CASTTGNEQYF
TRBJ2-5 | - | few | TRBV6-2/TRBV6-3 | TGTGCCAGCAGTTACTCCCCGGGGGACGAGACCCAGTACTTC | CASSYSPGDETQYF
TRBJ2-7 | TRBD2 | - | TRBV27 | TGTGCCAGCAGTACAACTAGCGCGGGCGACGAGCAGTACTTC | CASSTTSAGDEQYF
TRBJ2-2 | - | few | TRBV20-1 | TGCAGTGCTAGAGATCCGGGGCCCACCGGGGAGCTGTTTTTT | CSARDPGPTGELFF
TRBJ2-1 | - | many | TRBV7-3 | TGTGCCAGCAGCCTGACTCCTAGCTCCTACAATGAGCAGTTCTTC | CASSLTPSSYNEQFF
TRBJ2-7 | - | - | TRBV9 | TGTGCCAGCAGCGTAGCTTCAGGGTCCGAGCAGTACTTC | CASSVASGSEQYF
TRBJ2-7 | TRBD2 | - | TRBV5-1 | TGCGCCAGCAGCATCTTGGGAGGGAGCGGGAGAATCTACGAGCAGTACTTC | CASSILGGSGRIYEQYF
TRBJ2-7 | - | - | TRBV6-5 | TGTGCCAGCAGTCGGCAGGGAGTCTCCCACGAGCAGTACTTC | CASSRQGVSHEQYF
TRBJ1-2 | TRBD1 | many | TRBV3-1 | TGTGCCAGCAGCAAAGACAGGGGCCCTGGCTACACCTTC | CASSKDRGPGYTF
TRBJ1-2 | - | - | TRBV15 | TGTGCCACCAGCAGTGGGGGCATACAGGGAGACTATGGCTACACCTTC | CATSSGGIQGDYGYTF
TRBJ2-7 | - | - | TRBV5-1 | TGCGCCAGCAGCTTGCGCGCCGCAGGGAGCTCCTACGAGCAGTACTTC | CASSLRAAGSSYEQYF
TRBJ2-7 | - | - | TRBV20-1 | TGCAGTGCTAGAGATCGACGGTTAGGCTCCTACAATGAGCAGTACTTC | CSARDRRLGSYNEQYF
TRBJ1-2 | - | many | TRBV21-1 | TGTGCCAGCAGTACGACAGGGGGCCATGGCTACACCTTC | CASSTTGGHGYTF